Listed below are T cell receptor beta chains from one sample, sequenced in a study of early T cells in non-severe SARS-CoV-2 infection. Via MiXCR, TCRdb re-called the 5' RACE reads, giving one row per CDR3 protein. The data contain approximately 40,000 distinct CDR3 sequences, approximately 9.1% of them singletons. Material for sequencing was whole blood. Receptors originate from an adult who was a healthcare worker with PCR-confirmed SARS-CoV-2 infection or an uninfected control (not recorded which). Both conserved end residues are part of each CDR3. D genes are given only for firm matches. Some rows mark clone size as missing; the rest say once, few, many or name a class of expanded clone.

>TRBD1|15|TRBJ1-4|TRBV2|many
CASRVLDRANEKLFF
TGTGCCAGCCGTGTCCTAGACAGGGCTAATGAAAAACTGTTTTTT
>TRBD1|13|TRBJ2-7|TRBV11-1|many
CASARTGGYEQYF
TGTGCCAGCGCGCGGACAGGGGGATACGAGCAGTACTTC
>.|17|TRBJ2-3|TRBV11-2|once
CASSLVAGSALGDTQYF
TGTGCCAGCAGCTTAGTGGCGGGGTCAGCCCTGGGAGATACGCAGTATTTT
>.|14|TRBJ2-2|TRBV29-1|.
CSVEPAGDTGELFF
TGCAGCGTTGAGCCAGCTGGAGACACCGGGGAGCTGTTTTTT
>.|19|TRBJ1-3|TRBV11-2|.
CASSRLGTGRLLSGNTIYF
TGTGCCAGCAGCCGATTGGGGACTGGGAGACTACTATCTGGAAACACCATATATTTT
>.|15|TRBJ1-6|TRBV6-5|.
CASSLQGPGDSPLHF
TGTGCCAGCAGCCTACAGGGCCCAGGAGATTCACCCCTCCACTTT
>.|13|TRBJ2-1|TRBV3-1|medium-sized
CASSQMGYNEQFF
TGTGCCAGCAGCCAAATGGGTTACAATGAGCAGTTCTTC
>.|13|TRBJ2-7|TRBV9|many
CASSPPDDYEQYF
TGTGCCAGCAGCCCCCCGGACGATTACGAGCAGTACTTC
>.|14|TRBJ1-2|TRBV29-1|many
CSVEDGPTGGGYTF
TGCAGCGTTGAAGATGGACCCACAGGTGGCGGCTACACCTTC
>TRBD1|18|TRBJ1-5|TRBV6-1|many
CASGWDRARRYSNQPQHF
TGTGCCAGCGGCTGGGACAGGGCAAGAAGATATAGCAATCAGCCCCAGCATTTT
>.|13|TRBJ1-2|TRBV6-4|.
CASSDHGLSGYTF
TGTGCCAGCAGTGACCACGGGCTTTCTGGCTACACCTTC
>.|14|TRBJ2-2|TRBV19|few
CASTWTANTGELFF
TGTGCCAGTACCTGGACGGCGAACACCGGGGAGCTGTTTTTT
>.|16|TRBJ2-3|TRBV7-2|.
CASSSSRGLPTDTQYF
TGTGCCAGCAGCTCGTCCAGGGGTCTTCCAACAGATACGCAGTATTTT
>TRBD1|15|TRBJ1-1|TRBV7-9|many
CASRKTGNMNTEAFF
TGTGCCAGCAGGAAGACAGGGAATATGAACACTGAAGCTTTCTTT
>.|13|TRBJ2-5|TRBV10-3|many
CAIRSGAGETQYF
TGTGCCATCAGATCAGGGGCCGGGGAGACCCAGTACTTC
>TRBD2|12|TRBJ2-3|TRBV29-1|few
CSAGGVTDTQYF
TGCAGCGCCGGGGGGGTCACAGATACGCAGTATTTT
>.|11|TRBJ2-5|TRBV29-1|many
CSGGTQETQYF
TGCAGCGGGGGGACCCAAGAGACCCAGTACTTC
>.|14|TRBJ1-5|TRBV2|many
CASSASGNNQPQHF
TGTGCCAGCAGCGCTTCAGGGAACAATCAGCCCCAGCATTTT
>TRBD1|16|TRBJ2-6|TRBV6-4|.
CASSENRGSGANVLTF
TGTGCCAGCAGTGAGAACAGGGGTTCTGGGGCCAACGTCCTGACTTTC
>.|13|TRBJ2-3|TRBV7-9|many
CASSLASADTQYF
TGTGCCAGCAGCTTAGCGAGTGCAGATACGCAGTATTTT
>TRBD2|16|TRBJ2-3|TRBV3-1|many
CASSRTPGLGIDTQYF
TGTGCCAGCAGCCGAACCCCGGGACTAGGGATAGATACGCAGTATTTT
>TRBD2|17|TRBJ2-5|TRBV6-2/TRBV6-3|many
CASSYLTSGVRGETQYF
TGTGCCAGCAGTTACCTTACTAGCGGGGTTCGTGGAGAGACCCAGTACTTC
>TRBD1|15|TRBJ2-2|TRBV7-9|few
CASGYRQGRTGELFF
TGTGCCAGCGGTTACCGACAGGGAAGGACCGGGGAGCTGTTTTTT
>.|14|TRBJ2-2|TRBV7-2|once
CASSSGVLPGELFF
TGTGCCAGCAGCTCAGGCGTGCTCCCCGGGGAGCTGTTTTTT
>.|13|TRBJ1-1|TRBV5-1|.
CASSFFAQTEAFF
TGCGCCAGCAGCTTCTTTGCGCAGACTGAAGCTTTCTTT
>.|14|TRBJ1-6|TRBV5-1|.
CASSEDLLNSPLHF
TGCGCCAGCAGCGAGGATCTTCTAAATTCACCCCTCCACTTT
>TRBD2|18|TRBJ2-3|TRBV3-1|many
CASSQEGLAGAFTDTQYF
TGTGCCAGCAGCCAAGAGGGTCTAGCGGGGGCCTTCACAGATACGCAGTATTTT
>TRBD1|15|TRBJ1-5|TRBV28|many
CASSPGQARGVPQHF
TGTGCCAGCAGTCCTGGACAGGCTAGGGGTGTGCCCCAGCATTTT
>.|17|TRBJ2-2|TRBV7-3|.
CASSLEHHRGNTGELFF
TGTGCCAGCAGCTTAGAACATCATCGGGGGAACACCGGGGAGCTGTTTTTT
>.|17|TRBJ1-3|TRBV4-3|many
CASSQDLGGADGNTIYF
TGCGCCAGCAGCCAAGATCTTGGGGGGGCGGATGGAAACACCATATATTTT
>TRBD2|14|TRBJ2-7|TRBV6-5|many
CASSRLAWDYEQYF
TGTGCCAGCAGCAGACTAGCGTGGGACTACGAGCAGTACTTC
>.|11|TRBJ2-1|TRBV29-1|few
CSGGRATEQFF
TGCAGCGGGGGACGGGCCACTGAGCAGTTCTTC